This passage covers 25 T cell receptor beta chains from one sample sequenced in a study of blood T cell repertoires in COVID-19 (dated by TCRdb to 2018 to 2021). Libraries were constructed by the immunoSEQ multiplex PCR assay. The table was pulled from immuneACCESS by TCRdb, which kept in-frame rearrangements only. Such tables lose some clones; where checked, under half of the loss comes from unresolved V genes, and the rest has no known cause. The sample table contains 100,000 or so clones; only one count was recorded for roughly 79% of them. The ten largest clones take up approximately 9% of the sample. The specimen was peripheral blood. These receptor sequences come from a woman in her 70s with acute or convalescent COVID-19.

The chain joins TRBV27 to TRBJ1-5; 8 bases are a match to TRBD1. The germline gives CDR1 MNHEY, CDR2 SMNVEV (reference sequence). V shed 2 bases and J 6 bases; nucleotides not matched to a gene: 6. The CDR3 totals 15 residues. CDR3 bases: TGTGCCAGCAGTTTACGTGGACAGGGAAGTCAGCCCCAGCATTTT. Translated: CASSLRGQGSQPQHF.

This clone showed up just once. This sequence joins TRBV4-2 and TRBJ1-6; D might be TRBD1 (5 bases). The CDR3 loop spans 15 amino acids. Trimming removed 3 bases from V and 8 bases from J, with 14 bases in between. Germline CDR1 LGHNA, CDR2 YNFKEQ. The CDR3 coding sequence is TGTGCCAGCAGCCAGGAGGGGACGGCCCATTCACCCCTCCACTTT. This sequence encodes CASSQEGTAHSPLHF.

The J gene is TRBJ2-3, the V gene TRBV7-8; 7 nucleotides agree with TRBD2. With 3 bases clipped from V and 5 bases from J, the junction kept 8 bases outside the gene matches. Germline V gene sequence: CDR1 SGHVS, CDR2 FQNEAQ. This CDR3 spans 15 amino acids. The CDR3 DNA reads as TGTGCCAGCAGCTTGAGCGGGACTCTCGGAGATACGCAGTATTTT. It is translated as CASSLSGTLGDTQYF.

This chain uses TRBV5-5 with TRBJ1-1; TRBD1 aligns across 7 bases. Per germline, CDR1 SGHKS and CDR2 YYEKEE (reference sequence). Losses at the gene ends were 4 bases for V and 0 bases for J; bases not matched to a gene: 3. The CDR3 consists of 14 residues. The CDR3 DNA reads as TGTGCCAGCAGCCCCAGGGGGATGAACACTGAAGCTTTCTTT. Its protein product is CASSPRGMNTEAFF.

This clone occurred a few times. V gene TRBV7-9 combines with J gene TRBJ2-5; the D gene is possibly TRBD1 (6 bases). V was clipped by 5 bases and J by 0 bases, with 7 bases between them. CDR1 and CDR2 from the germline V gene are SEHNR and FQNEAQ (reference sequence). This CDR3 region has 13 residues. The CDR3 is CASSRTDQETQYF. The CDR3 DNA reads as TGTGCCAGCAGCCGGACAGACCAAGAGACCCAGTACTTC.

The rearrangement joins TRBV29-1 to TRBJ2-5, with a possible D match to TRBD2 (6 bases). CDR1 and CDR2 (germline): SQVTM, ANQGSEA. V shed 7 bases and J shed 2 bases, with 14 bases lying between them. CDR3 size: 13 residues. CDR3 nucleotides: TGCAGCGCCCTCCGGGACTTTCAAGAGACCCAGTACTTC. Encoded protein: CSALRDFQETQYF.

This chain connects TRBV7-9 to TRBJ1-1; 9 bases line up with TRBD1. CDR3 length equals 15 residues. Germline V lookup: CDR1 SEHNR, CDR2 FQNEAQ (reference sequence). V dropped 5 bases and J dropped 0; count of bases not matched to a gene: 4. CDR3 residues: CASSPRTGVNTEAFF. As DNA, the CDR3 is TGTGCCAGCAGCCCAAGGACAGGGGTGAACACTGAAGCTTTCTTT. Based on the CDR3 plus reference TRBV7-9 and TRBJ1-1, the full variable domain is DTGVSQNPRHKITKRGQNVTFRCDPISEHNRLYWYRQTLGQGPEFLTYFQNEAQLEKSRLLSDRFSAERPKGSFSTLEIQRTEQGDSAMYLCASSPRTGVNTEAFFGQGTRLTVV.

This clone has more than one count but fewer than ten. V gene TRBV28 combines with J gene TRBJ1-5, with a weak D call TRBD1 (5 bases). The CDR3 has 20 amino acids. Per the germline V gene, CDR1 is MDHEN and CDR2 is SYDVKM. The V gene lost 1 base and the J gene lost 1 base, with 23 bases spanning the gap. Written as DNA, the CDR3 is TGTGCCAGCAGTTTATTGGGAGGTGTGGGGCGCGAGCGGAGCAATCAGCCCCAGCATTTT. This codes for CASSLLGGVGRERSNQPQHF.

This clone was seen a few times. The CDR3 loop reads CSAEGTGAYSGNTIYF. CDR3 DNA sequence: TGCAGCGCAGAGGGGACAGGGGCGTACTCTGGAAACACCATATATTTT. J is TRBJ1-3 and V is TRBV29-1; 10 bases match TRBD1. The CDR3 totals 16 residues. J lost 0 bases, V lost 7 bases, and 9 bases had no gene match. Germline V gene lookup returns CDR1 SQVTM and CDR2 ANQGSEA.

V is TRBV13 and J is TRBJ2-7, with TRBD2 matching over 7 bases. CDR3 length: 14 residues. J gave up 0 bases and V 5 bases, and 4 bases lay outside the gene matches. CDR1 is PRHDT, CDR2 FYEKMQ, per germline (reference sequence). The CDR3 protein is CASSPTSRSYEQYF. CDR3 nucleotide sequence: TGTGCCAGCAGCCCGACTAGCCGCTCCTACGAGCAGTACTTC.

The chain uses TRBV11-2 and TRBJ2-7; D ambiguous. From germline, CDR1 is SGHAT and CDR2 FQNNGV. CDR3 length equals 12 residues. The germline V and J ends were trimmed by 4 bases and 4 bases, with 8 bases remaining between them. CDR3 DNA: TGTGCCAGCAGCTCGAGCATATACGAGCAGTACTTC. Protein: CASSSSIYEQYF.

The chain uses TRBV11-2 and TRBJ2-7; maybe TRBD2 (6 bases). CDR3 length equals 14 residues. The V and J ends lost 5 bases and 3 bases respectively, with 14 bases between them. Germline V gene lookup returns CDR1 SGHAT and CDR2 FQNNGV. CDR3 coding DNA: TGTGCCAGCAGCGCAGCCGGGAGCCGCTACGAGCAGTACTTC. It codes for CASSAAGSRYEQYF.

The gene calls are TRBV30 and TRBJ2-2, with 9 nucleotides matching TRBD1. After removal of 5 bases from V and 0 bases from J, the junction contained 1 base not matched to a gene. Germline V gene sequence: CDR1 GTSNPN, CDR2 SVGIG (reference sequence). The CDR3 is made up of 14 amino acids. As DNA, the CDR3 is TGTGCCTGGGACAGGGGGGCGAACACCGGGGAGCTGTTTTTT. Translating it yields CAWDRGANTGELFF.

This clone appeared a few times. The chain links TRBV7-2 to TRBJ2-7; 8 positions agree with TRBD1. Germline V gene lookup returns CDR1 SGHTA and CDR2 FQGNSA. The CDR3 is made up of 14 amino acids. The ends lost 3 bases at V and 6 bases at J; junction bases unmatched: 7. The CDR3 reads CASSFRQGQGEQYF. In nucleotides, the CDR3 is TGTGCCAGCAGCTTTCGACAGGGGCAGGGCGAGCAGTACTTC.

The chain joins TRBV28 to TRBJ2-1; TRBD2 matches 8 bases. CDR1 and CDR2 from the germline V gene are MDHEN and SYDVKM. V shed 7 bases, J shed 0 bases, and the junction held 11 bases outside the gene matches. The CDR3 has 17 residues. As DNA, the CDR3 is TGTGCCAGCACCTTCCTTAGCGGGGACCTCTCCTACAATGAGCAGTTCTTC. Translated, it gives CASTFLSGDLSYNEQFF.

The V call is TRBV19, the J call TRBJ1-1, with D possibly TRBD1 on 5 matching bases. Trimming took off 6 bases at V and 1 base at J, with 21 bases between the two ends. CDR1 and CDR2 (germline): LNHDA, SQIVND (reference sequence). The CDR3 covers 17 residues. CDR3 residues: CASRRRGGEGPNTEAFF. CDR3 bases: TGTGCCAGTAGGAGGAGAGGAGGGGAGGGGCCGAACACTGAAGCTTTCTTT.

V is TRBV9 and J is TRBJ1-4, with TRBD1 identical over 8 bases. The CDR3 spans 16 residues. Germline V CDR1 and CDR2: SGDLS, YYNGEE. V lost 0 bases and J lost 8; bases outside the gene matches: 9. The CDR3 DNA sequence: TGTGCCAGCAGCGTAGGTTCAGGGGGCGCCCCGGAAAAACTGTTTTTT. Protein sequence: CASSVGSGGAPEKLFF.

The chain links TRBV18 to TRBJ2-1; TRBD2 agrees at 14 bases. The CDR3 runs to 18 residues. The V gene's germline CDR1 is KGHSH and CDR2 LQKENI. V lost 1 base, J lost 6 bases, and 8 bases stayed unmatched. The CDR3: CASSPLGTSGSLGNEQFF. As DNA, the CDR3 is TGTGCCAGCTCACCACTCGGGACTAGCGGGAGTTTAGGCAATGAGCAGTTCTTC.

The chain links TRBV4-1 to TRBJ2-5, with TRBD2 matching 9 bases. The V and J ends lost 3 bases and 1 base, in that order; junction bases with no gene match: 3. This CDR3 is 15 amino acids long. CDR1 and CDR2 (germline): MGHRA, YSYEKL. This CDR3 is CASSQGGGVQETQYF. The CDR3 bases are TGCGCCAGCAGCCAGGGCGGGGGGGTCCAAGAGACCCAGTACTTC.

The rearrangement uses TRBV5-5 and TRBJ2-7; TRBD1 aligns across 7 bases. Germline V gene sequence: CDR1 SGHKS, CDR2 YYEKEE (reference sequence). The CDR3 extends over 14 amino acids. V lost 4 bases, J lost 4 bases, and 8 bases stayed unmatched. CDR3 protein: CASSRPGQPYEQYF. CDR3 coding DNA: TGTGCCAGCAGCCGCCCGGGACAGCCTTACGAGCAGTACTTC.

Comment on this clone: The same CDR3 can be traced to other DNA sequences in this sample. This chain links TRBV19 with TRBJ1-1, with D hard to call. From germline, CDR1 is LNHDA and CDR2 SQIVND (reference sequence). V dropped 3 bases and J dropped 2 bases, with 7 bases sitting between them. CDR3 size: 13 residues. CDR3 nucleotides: TGTGCCAGTAGTATCTTCGGTAACACTGAAGCTTTCTTT. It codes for CASSIFGNTEAFF.

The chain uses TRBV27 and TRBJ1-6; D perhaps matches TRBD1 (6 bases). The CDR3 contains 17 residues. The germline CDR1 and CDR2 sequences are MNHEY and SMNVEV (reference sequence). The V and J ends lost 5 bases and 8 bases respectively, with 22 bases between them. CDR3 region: CASSLGGSVGGDSPLHF. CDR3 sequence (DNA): TGTGCCAGCAGTCTAGGGGGTAGCGTTGGGGGGGATTCACCCCTCCACTTT.

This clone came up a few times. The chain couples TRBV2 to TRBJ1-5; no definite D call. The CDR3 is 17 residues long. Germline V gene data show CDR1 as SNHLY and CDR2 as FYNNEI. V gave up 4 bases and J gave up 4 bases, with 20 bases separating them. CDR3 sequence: CASSVWGAEIGNQPQHF. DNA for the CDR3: TGTGCCAGCAGTGTCTGGGGAGCGGAAATTGGTAATCAGCCCCAGCATTTT.

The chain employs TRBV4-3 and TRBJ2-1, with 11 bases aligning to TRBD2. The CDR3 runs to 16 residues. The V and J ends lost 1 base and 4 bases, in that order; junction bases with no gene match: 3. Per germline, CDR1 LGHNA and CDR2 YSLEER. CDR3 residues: CASSQGTSGRYNEQFF. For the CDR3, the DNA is TGCGCCAGCAGCCAAGGGACTAGCGGGCGATACAATGAGCAGTTCTTC.

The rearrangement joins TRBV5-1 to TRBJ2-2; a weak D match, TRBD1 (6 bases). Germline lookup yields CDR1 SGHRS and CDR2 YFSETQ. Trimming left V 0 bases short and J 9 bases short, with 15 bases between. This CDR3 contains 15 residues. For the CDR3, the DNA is TGCGCCAGCAGCTTGGCCAAAACAGGGATCCGGGAGCTGTTTTTT. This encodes CASSLAKTGIRELFF.